These T cell receptor beta chains were read from a single sample in a study of cytomegalovirus exposure and HLA in healthy donors. The table came from immunoSEQ multiplex PCR; TCRdb's copy has only in-frame clones and leaves some out. Of 83,000 or so clones in the sample, 65% to 80% are singletons; the top ten hold around 10%. Specimen: PBMCs. The receptors derive from a man younger than 45 in good health and CMV-seropositive. Both conserved end residues are part of each CDR3. A D gene is named only where the DNA matches it firmly. Some rows have no size entry. The others give once, few or many, or a class for an expanded clone.

>TRBJ2-3|TRBD1|TRBV7-2|-
TGTGCCAGCCGACCGAACAGGGGGCGCGCAGATACGCAGTATTTT
CASRPNRGRADTQYF
>TRBJ2-2|TRBD1|TRBV5-6|once
TGTGCCAGCAGGCTGACAGGGAATGCCGGGGAGCTGTTTTTT
CASRLTGNAGELFF
>TRBJ2-3|-|TRBV19|-
TGTGCCAGTAAAAGTCCAGACAGAGTAGATACGCAGTATTTT
CASKSPDRVDTQYF
>TRBJ2-1|-|TRBV20-1|-
TGCAGTGCTAGTCTCGACAATGAGCAGTTCTTC
CSASLDNEQFF
>TRBJ1-2|TRBD1|TRBV13|-
TGTGCCACCAAAACAGGGGGTTTTGGCTACACCTTC
CATKTGGFGYTF
>TRBJ2-5|-|TRBV30|-
TGTGCCTGGAGTGTAAGTTACGCAGGGCTGGAGACCCAGTACTTC
CAWSVSYAGLETQYF
>TRBJ1-1|-|TRBV5-1|few
TGCGCCAGCAGCGTCGGACAGAACACTGAAGCTTTCTTT
CASSVGQNTEAFF
>TRBJ1-6|-|TRBV28|-
TGTGCCAGCTACAGGGACGTGTCACCCCTCCACTTT
CASYRDVSPLHF
>TRBJ1-4|-|TRBV5-5|-
TGTGCCAGAAGAACCCCCACGGTTGACAGGTGGGAAAAACTGTTTTTT
CARRTPTVDRWEKLFF
>TRBJ1-1|-|TRBV29-1|once
TGCAGCGTTGACCGGGGTCTGAACACTGAAGCTTTCTTT
CSVDRGLNTEAFF
>TRBJ2-2|TRBD1|TRBV5-6|-
TGTGCCAGCCGACAGGGTTCCGTCCGGGGGGAGCTGTTTTTT
CASRQGSVRGELFF
>TRBJ2-3|TRBD1|TRBV15|-
TGTGCCACCAGCGGGGGACAGGGGGCCACAGATACGCAGTATTTT
CATSGGQGATDTQYF
>TRBJ2-1|TRBD2|TRBV2|-
TGTGCCAGCAGTGCCACTAGCGGGGCCCACAATGAGCAGTTCTTC
CASSATSGAHNEQFF
>TRBJ2-7|TRBD1|TRBV15|-
TGTGCCACCAGCAGAGAAACAGGGGGGCACTCCTACGAGCAGTACTTC
CATSRETGGHSYEQYF
>TRBJ2-5|-|TRBV9|-
TGTGCCAGCAGCTCGGGGGGCGCACCGGAGACCCAGTACTTC
CASSSGGAPETQYF
>TRBJ2-3|-|TRBV4-3|-
TGCGCCAGCAGCCAAGATCATATTTTACAGTCTGGTGCCACAGATACGCAGTATTTT
CASSQDHILQSGATDTQYF
>TRBJ2-7|TRBD2|TRBV5-6|-
TGTGCCAGCAGCCCGGGACTAGCGGGGGCACCCTACGAGCAGTACTTC
CASSPGLAGAPYEQYF
>TRBJ2-3|-|TRBV19|-
TGTGCCAGTAGAGTCAGCGCGGCCAGCACAGATACGCAGTATTTT
CASRVSAASTDTQYF
>TRBJ1-4|-|TRBV5-6|-
TGTGCCAGCAGCTTCAGGGGAACCACTAATGAAAAACTGTTTTTT
CASSFRGTTNEKLFF
>TRBJ2-1|TRBD2|TRBV10-3|-
TGTGCCATCAGTGACCTAGCGGGGGAGCAGTTCTTC
CAISDLAGEQFF
>TRBJ2-2|-|TRBV19|once
TGTGCCAGTGTGGGCTGGGCAATAAGCCCCCTCAACACCGGGGAGCTGTTTTTT
CASVGWAISPLNTGELFF
>TRBJ2-7|TRBD1|TRBV6-5|-
TGTGCCAGCGGGGACAGCCGCTACGAGCAGTACTTC
CASGDSRYEQYF
>TRBJ2-7|-|TRBV27|-
TGTGCCAGCAGTTTACTGCAGAACTACGAGCAGTACTTC
CASSLLQNYEQYF
>TRBJ1-3|-|TRBV27|-
TGTGCCAGCAGACAGTTGGGTGGGGGAAACACCATATATTTT
CASRQLGGGNTIYF
>TRBJ2-2|TRBD1|TRBV6-5|-
TGTGCCTCCAGGGACAGCACCGGGGAGCTGTTTTTT
CASRDSTGELFF
>TRBJ1-2|-|TRBV9|-
TGTGCCAGCAGCATAGCAGGGGCCCACTATGGCTACACCTTC
CASSIAGAHYGYTF
>TRBJ2-7|TRBD1|TRBV5-6|once
TGTGCCAGCACGACGATGGGACAGGCTTACGAGCAGTACTTC
CASTTMGQAYEQYF
>TRBJ1-6|-|TRBV5-6|-
TGTGCCAGCAGCTTGGTTCCCGGGGGCCTCCACTTT
CASSLVPGGLHF
>TRBJ1-3|-|TRBV9|-
TGTGCCAGCAGCGTAGGAGAGGGTTCTGGAAACACCATATATTTT
CASSVGEGSGNTIYF
>TRBJ1-3|-|TRBV25-1|once
TGTGCCAGCAGTGTATCGGGTAGGGGGAACACCATATATTTT
CASSVSGRGNTIYF
>TRBJ1-5|TRBD1|TRBV6-1|few
TGTGCCAGCAACATTGGACAGGGATGGCAGCCCCAGCATTTT
CASNIGQGWQPQHF
>TRBJ1-1|TRBD1|TRBV6-5|-
TGTGCCAGCAGTTACCGGGACAGGGTACCCGAAGCTTTCTTT
CASSYRDRVPEAFF
>TRBJ1-6|TRBD1|TRBV15|-
TGTGCCACCAGCAGGGACAGGGATAATTCACCCCTCCACTTT
CATSRDRDNSPLHF
>TRBJ2-7|-|TRBV4-3|-
TGCGCCAGCAGCCAAGTTTATAACGCAGCGGTCTACGAGCAGTACTTC
CASSQVYNAAVYEQYF
>TRBJ2-3|TRBD2|TRBV6-1|medium-sized
TGTGCCAGCAGTGAACTAGCGGGGGGGCCAGATACGCAGTATTTT
CASSELAGGPDTQYF
>TRBJ2-2|-|TRBV6-1|-
TGTGCCAGCAGTGAACCCAGCAGGGGCGCTTCTAACGGGGAGCTGTTTTTT
CASSEPSRGASNGELFF
>TRBJ2-1|TRBD1|TRBV28|-
TGTGCCAGCAGCCTCCCGGGACAGACAACTCACACCTACAATGAGCAGTTCTTC
CASSLPGQTTHTYNEQFF
>TRBJ2-3|TRBD1|TRBV30|-
TGTGCCTGGAGTGTCCCCCCGTACGGGACAGGGACAGATACGCAGTATTTT
CAWSVPPYGTGTDTQYF
>TRBJ2-5|TRBD2|TRBV10-3|few
TGTGCCATCGGGACTAGCAACCAAGAGACCCAGTACTTC
CAIGTSNQETQYF
>TRBJ1-5|-|TRBV12-5|-
TGTGCTAGTGGTTTGGGGCTTCAGCCCCAGCATTTT
CASGLGLQPQHF
>TRBJ2-7|-|TRBV5-4|-
TGTGCCAGCAGCCAAGAAAGGTCAGACTTTAGCTCCTACGAGCAGTACTTC
CASSQERSDFSSYEQYF
>TRBJ2-7|-|TRBV7-9|few
TGTGCCAGCAGCTTAACTCGGAGAGCCTACGAGCAGTACTTC
CASSLTRRAYEQYF
>TRBJ2-7|-|TRBV20-1|-
TGCAGTGCTAGAGATCTCTACGAGCAGTACTTC
CSARDLYEQYF
>TRBJ2-5|TRBD1|TRBV11-2|-
TGTGCCAGCAGCTTAGATGTTAATACAGGGGATCGGGAGACCCAGTACTTC
CASSLDVNTGDRETQYF
>TRBJ2-7|-|TRBV5-1|-
TGCGCCAGCAGCTTGTCAGGGGTTGCCACCTACGAGCAGTACTTC
CASSLSGVATYEQYF
>TRBJ2-7|-|TRBV6-6|-
TGTGCCAGCAGTTACTCGGCACCCGACTACGAGCAGTACTTC
CASSYSAPDYEQYF
>TRBJ2-1|-|TRBV6-1|few
TGTGCCAGCAGTGAACTAATCGGGTCGAGCTCCTACAATGAGCAGTTCTTC
CASSELIGSSSYNEQFF
>TRBJ1-6|-|TRBV10-3|few
TGTGCCATCAGTGAGCAGGAAATTGCACCCCTCCACTTT
CAISEQEIAPLHF
>TRBJ1-4|TRBD1|TRBV5-4|-
TGTGCCAGCAGCCTACAGGGGGCCAAGCGTGGAAAACTGTTTTTT
CASSLQGAKRGKLFF
>TRBJ1-2|-|TRBV6-1|-
TGTGCCAGCAGTATTGGGACACCTAACTATGGCTACACCTTC
CASSIGTPNYGYTF
>TRBJ1-3|TRBD1|TRBV4-3|-
TGCGCCAGCAGCCAAGAAAACAGGGGGAACACCATATATTTT
CASSQENRGNTIYF
>TRBJ1-4|-|TRBV5-6|-
TGTGCCAGCAGCCTGGGGTGGGTCCAGGGATCTAATGAAAAACTGTTTTTT
CASSLGWVQGSNEKLFF
>TRBJ1-1|TRBD1|TRBV19|few
TGTGCCAGCACGGACAGGGCGGGTGCTTTCTTT
CASTDRAGAFF
>TRBJ2-1|-|TRBV5-1|-
TGCGCCAGCAGCTTGGCGCAGGGGTACAATGAGCAGTTCTTC
CASSLAQGYNEQFF
>TRBJ1-2|-|TRBV9|-
TGTGCCAGCAGCGTATCTGGGCACGGCTACACCTTC
CASSVSGHGYTF
>TRBJ2-7|TRBD2|TRBV7-8|-
TGTGCCAGCACCACGGCGAGGTCGGCGGGGGGATCCTACGAGCAGTACTTC
CASTTARSAGGSYEQYF